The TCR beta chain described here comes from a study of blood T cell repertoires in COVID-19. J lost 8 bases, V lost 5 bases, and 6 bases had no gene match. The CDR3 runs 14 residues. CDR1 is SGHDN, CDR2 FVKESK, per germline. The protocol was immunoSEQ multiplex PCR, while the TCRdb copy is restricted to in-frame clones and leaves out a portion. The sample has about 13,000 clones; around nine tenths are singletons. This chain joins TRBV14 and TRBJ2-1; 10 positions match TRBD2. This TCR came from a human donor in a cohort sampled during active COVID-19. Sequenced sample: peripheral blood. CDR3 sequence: CASSYSGGRYEQFF. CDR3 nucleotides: TGTGCCAGCAGCTATAGCGGGGGGAGGTATGAGCAGTTCTTC.